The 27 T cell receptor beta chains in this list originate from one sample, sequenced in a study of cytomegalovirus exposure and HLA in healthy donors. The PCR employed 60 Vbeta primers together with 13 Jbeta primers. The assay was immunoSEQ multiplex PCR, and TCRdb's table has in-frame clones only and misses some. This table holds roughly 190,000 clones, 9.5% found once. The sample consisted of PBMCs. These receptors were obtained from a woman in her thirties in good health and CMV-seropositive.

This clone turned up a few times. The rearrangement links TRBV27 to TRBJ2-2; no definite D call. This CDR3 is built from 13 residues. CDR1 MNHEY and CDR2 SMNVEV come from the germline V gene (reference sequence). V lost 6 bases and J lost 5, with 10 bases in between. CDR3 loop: CASSLLLTGELFF. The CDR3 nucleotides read TGTGCCAGCAGCCTCCTCCTTACCGGGGAGCTGTTTTTT.

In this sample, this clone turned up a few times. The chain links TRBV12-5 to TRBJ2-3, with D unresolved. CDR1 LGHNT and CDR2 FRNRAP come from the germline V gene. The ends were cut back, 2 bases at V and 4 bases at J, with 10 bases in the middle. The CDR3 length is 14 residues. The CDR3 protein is CASGLLLASDTQYF. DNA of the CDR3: TGTGCTAGTGGTTTGCTCTTAGCTTCAGATACGCAGTATTTT. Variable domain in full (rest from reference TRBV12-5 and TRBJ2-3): DARVTQTPRHKVTEMGQEVTMRCQPILGHNTVFWYRQTMMQGLELLAYFRNRAPLDDSGMPKDRFSAEMPDATLATLKIQPSEPRDSAVYFCASGLLLASDTQYFGPGTRLTVL.

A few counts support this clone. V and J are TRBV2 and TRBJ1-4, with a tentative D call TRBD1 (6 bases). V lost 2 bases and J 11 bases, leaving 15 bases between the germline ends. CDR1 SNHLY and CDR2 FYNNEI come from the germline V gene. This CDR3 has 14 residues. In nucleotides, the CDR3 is TGTGCCAGCAGTGAAACAGGGTATGAGGGGAAACTGTTTTTT. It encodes CASSETGYEGKLFF.

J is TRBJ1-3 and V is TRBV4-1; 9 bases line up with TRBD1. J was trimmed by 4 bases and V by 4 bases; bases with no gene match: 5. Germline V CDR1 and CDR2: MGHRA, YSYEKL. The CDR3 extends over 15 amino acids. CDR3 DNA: TGCGCCAGCAGCCGAGGGACAGGGTCGGGAAACACCATATATTTT. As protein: CASSRGTGSGNTIYF.

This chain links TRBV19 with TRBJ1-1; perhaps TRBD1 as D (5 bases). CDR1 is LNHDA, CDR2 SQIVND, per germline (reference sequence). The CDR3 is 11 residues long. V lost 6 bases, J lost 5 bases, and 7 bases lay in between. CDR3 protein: CASRQGTEAFF. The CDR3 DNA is TGTGCCAGTAGGCAGGGTACTGAAGCTTTCTTT.

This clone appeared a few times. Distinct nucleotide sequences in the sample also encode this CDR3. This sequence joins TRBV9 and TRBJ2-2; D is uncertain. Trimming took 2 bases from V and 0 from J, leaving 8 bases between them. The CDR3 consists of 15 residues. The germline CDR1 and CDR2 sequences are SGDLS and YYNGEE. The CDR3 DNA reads TGTGCCAGCAGCGTGGCAGGCACGAACACCGGGGAGCTGTTTTTT. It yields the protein CASSVAGTNTGELFF.

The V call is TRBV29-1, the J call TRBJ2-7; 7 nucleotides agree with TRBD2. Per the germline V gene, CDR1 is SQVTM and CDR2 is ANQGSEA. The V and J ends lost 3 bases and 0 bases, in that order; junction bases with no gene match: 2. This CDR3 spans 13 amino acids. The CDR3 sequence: CSVEASGSYEQYF. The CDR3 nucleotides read TGCAGCGTTGAGGCTAGCGGCTCCTACGAGCAGTACTTC.

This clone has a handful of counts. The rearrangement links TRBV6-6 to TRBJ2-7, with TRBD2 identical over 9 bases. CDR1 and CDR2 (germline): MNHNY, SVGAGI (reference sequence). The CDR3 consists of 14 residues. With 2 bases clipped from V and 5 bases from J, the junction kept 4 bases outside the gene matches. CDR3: CASSYMREGHEQYF. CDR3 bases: TGTGCCAGCAGTTACATGCGGGAGGGCCACGAGCAGTACTTC.

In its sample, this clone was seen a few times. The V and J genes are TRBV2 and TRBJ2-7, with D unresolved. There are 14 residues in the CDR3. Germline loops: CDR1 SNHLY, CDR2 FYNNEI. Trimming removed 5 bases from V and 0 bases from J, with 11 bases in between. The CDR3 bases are TGTGCCAGCAGTCCCATGTTTAGCTCCTACGAGCAGTACTTC. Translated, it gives CASSPMFSSYEQYF. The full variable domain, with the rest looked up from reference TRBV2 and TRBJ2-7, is EPEVTQTPSHQVTQMGQEVILRCVPISNHLYFYWYRQILGQKVEFLVSFYNNEISEKSEIFDDQFSVERPDGSNFTLKIRSTKLEDSAMYFCASSPMFSSYEQYFGPGTRLTVT.

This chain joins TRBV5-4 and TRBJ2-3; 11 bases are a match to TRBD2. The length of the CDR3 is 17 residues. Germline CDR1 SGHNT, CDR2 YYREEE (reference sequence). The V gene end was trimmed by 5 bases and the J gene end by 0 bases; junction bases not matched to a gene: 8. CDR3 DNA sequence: TGTGCCAGCAGTAGCACGACTAGCGGGGCTAGCACAGATACGCAGTATTTT. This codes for CASSSTTSGASTDTQYF.

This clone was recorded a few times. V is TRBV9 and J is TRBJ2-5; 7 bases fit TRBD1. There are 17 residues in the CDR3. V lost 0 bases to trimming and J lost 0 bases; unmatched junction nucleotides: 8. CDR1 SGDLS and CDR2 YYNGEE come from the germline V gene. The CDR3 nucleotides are TGTGCCAGCAGCGTAGGGGGACAGCAATTGTACCAAGAGACCCAGTACTTC. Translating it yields CASSVGGQQLYQETQYF. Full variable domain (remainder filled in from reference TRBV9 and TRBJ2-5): DSGVTQTPKHLITATGQRVTLRCSPRSGDLSVYWYQQSLDQGLQFLIQYYNGEERAKGNILERFSAQQFPDLHSELNLSSLELGDSALYFCASSVGGQQLYQETQYFGPGTRLLVL.

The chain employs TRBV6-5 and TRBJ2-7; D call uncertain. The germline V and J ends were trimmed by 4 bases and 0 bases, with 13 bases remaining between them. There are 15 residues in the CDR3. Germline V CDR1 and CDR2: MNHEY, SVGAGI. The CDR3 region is CASSLGLRSSYEQYF. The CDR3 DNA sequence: TGTGCCAGCAGTTTAGGCCTTAGGAGCTCCTACGAGCAGTACTTC.

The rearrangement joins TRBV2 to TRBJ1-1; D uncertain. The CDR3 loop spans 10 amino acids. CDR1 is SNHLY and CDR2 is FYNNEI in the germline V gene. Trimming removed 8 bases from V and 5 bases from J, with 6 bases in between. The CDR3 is CASRSTEAFF. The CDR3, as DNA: TGTGCCAGCCGTAGTACTGAAGCTTTCTTT.

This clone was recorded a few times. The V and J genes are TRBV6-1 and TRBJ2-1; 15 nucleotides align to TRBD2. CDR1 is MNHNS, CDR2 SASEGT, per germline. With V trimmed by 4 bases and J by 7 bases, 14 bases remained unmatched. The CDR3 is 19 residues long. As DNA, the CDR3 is TGTGCCAGCAGTGCCCATGGACTAGCGGGAGGGCCAGTTCGGAATGAGCAGTTCTTC. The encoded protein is CASSAHGLAGGPVRNEQFF.

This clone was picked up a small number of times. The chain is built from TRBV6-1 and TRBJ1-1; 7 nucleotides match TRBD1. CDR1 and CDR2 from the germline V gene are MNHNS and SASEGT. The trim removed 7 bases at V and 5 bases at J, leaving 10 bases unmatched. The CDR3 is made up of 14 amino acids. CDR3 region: CASTATGVRTEAFF. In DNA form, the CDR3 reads TGTGCCAGCACCGCTACAGGGGTGAGGACTGAAGCTTTCTTT.

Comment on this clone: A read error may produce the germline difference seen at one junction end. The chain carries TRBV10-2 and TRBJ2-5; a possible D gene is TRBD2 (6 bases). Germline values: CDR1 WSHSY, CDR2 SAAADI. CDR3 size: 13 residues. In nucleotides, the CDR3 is TGCGCCAGCAATGAGCGGGACCAAGAGACCCAGTACTTC. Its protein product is CASNERDQETQYF.

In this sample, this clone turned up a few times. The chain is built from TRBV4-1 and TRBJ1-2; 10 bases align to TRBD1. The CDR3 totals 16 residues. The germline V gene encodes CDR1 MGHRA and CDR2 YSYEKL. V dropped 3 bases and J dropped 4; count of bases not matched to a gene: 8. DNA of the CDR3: TGCGCCAGCAGCCAGGATCGGACAGGGGGTGTCTATGGCTACACCTTC. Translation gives CASSQDRTGGVYGYTF.

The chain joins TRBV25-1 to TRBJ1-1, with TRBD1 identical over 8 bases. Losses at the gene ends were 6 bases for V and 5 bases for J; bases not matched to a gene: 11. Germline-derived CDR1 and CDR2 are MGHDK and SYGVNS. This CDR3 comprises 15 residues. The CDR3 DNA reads TGTGCCAGCAGCCACAGGGACAGGCAGTGGACTGAAGCTTTCTTT. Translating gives CASSHRDRQWTEAFF.

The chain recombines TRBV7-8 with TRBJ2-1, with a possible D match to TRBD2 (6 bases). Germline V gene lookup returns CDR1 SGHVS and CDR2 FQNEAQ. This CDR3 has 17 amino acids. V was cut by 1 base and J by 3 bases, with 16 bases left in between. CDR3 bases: TGTGCCAGCAGCTTAGGGGCGGGGCGGGTGGTCTACAATGAGCAGTTCTTC. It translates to CASSLGAGRVVYNEQFF. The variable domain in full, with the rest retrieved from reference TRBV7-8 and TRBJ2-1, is GAGVSQSPRYKVAKRGQDVALRCDPISGHVSLFWYQQALGQGPEFLTYFQNEAQLDKSGLPSDRFFAERPEGSVSTLKIQRTQQEDSAVYLCASSLGAGRVVYNEQFFGPGTRLTVL.

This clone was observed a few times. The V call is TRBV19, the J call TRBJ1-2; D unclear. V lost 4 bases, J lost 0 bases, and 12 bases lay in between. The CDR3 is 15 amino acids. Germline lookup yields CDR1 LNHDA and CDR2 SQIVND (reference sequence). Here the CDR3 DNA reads TGTGCCAGTAGTAACGTACGCTTAGCTAACTATGGCTACACCTTC. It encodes CASSNVRLANYGYTF.

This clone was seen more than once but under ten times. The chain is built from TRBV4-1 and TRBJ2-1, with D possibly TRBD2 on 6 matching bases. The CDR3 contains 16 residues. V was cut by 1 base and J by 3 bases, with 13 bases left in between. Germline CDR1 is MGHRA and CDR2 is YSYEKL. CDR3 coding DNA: TGCGCCAGCAGCCAAGTGGGGTCGGGGGTCTACAATGAGCAGTTCTTC. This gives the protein CASSQVGSGVYNEQFF.

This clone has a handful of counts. CDR3 in DNA: TGTGCCAGCAGCTTAGAGGCAGGCTATAGCAATCAGCCCCAGCATTTT. This translates into CASSLEAGYSNQPQHF. The V call is TRBV11-2, the J call TRBJ1-5, with D unclear. This CDR3 region has 16 residues. Germline lookup yields CDR1 SGHAT and CDR2 FQNNGV. V shed 0 bases and J shed 0 bases, with 9 bases lying between them.

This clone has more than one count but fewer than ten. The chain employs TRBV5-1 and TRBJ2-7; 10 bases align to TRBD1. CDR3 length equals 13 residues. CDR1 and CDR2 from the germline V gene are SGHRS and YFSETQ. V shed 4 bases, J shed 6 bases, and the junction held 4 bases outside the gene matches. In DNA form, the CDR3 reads TGCGCCAGCAGCGTGGGGACAGGGGTCGAGCAGTACTTC. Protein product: CASSVGTGVEQYF. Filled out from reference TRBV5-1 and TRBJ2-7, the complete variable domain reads KAGVTQTPRYLIKTRGQQVTLSCSPISGHRSVSWYQQTPGQGLQFLFEYFSETQRNKGNFPGRFSGRQFSNSRSEMNVSTLELGDSALYLCASSVGTGVEQYFGPGTRLTVT.

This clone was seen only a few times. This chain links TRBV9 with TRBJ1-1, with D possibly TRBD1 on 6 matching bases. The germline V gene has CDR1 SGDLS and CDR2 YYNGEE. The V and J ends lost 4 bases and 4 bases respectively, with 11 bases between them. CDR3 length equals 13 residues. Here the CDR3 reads CASSLTGGTEAFF. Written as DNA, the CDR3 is TGTGCCAGCAGCTTGACAGGTGGCACTGAAGCTTTCTTT.

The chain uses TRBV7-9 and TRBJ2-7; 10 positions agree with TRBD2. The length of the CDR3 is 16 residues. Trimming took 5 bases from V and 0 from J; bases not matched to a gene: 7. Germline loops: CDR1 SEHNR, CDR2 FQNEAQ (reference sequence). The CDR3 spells CASSPRTSGNSYEQYF. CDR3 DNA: TGTGCCAGCAGCCCGAGGACTAGCGGTAACTCCTACGAGCAGTACTTC.

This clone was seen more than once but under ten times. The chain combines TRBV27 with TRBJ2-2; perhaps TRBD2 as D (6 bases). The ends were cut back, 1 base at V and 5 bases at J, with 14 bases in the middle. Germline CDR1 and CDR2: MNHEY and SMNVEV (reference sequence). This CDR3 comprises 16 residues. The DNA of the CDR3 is TGTGCCAGCAGTTTATACGGGGGAGCTGGGACCGGGGAGCTGTTTTTT. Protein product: CASSLYGGAGTGELFF.

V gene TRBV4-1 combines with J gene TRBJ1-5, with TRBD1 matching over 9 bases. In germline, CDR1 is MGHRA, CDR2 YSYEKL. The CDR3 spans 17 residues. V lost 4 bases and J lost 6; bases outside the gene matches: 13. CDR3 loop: CASSPMDGQGLSQPQHF. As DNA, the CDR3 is TGCGCCAGCAGCCCGATGGACGGACAGGGGTTAAGTCAGCCCCAGCATTTT.